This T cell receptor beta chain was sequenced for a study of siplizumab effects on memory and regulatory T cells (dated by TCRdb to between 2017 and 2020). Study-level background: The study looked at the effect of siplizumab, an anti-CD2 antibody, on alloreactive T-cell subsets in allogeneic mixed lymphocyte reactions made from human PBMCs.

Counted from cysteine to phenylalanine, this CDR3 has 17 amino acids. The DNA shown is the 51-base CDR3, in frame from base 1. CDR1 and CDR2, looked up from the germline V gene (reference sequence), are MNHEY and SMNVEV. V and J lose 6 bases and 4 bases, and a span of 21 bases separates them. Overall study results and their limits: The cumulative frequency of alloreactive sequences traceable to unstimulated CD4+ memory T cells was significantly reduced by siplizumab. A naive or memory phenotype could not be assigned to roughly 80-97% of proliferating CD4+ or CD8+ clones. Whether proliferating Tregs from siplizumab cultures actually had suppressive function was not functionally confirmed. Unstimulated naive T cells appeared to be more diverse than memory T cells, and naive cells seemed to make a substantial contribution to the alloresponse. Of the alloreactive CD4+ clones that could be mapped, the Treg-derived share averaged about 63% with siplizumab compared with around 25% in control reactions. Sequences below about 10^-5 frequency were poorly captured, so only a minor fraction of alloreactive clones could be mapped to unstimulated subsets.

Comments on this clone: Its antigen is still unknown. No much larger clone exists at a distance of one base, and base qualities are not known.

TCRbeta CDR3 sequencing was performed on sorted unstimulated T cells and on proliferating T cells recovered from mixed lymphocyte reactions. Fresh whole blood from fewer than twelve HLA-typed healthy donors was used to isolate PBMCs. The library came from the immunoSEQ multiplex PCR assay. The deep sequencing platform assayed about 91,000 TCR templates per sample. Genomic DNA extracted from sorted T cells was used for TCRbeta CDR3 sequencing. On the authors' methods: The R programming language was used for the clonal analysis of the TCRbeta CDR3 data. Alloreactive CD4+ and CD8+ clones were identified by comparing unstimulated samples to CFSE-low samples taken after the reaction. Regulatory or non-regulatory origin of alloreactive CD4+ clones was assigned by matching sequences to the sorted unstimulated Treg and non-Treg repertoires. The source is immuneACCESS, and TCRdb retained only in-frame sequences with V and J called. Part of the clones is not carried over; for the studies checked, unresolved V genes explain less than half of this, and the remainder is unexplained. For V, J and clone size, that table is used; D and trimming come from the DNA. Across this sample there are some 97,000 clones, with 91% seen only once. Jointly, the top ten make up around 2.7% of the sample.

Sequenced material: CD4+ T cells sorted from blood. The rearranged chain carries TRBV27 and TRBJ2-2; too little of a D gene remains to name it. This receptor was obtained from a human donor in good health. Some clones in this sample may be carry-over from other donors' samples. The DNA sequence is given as TGTGCCAGCAGCTCCCCCGGGTCCCCCACGAGCACCGGGGAGCTGTTTTTT. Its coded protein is CASSSPGSPTSTGELFF.